The clone carrying this T cell receptor beta chain was picked up one time. Losses at the gene ends were 2 bases for V and 7 bases for J; bases not matched to a gene: 9. The CDR3 consists of 15 residues. The germline CDR1 and CDR2 sequences are SGHTS and YDEGEE. The record originates from a study of blood T cell repertoires in COVID-19. Study context: Researchers got acute and convalescent COVID-19 samples from the United States, Italy and Spain.

TCRdb's copy holds only in-frame clones and misses some; the assay was immunoSEQ multiplex PCR. The data show around 160,000 clones, 85% to 95% seen once. Seattle patients were enrolled during active infection and followed longitudinally. The TCR comes from a woman in her sixties or seventies with COVID-19, enrolled during active disease. Sequencing input: peripheral blood. The rearrangement links TRBV5-8 to TRBJ1-2; 9 bases agree with TRBD1. The CDR3 reads CASSFGTGGAGGYTF. The CDR3 coding sequence is TGTGCCAGCAGCTTCGGAACAGGGGGCGCGGGTGGCTACACCTTC.